This T cell receptor beta chain was profiled in a study of blood T cell repertoires in COVID-19. Trimming cost V 10 bases and J 7 bases, with 19 bases left between them. Germline CDR1 reads LGHDT; CDR2 reads YNNKEL (reference sequence). The CDR3 is 14 residues long. Assay used: immunoSEQ multiplex PCR; TCRdb lists only in-frame clones, some missing. In the table there are approximately 260,000 clones, about 85% of which are singletons. The chain links TRBV3-1 (or the pseudogene TRBV3-2) to TRBJ1-4; possibly TRBD1 for D (6 bases). The origin of this receptor is a man in his 60s who had recovered from COVID-19. Sample: peripheral blood. For the CDR3, the DNA is TGTGCCACCAGGCAGACAGGACGAATTGAAAAACTGTTTTTT. It encodes CATRQTGRIEKLFF.